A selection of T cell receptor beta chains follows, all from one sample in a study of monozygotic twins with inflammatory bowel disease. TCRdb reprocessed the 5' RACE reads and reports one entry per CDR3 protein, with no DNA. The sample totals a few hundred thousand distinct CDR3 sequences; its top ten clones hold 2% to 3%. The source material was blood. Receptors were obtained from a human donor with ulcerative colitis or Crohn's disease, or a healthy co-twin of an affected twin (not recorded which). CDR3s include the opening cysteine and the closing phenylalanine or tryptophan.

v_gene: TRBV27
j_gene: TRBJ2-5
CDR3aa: CASSLLYGKGETQYF

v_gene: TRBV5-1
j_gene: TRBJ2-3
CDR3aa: CASSLWAGGSADTQYF

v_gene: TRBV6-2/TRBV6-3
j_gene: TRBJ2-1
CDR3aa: CASSSTSGGYNEQFF

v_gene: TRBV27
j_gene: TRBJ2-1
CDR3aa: CASSPGRNSYNEQFF

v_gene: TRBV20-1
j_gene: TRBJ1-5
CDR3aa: CSATKQGGGMGLSNQPQHF

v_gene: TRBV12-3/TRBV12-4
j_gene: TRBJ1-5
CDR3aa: CASSYGLDQPQHF

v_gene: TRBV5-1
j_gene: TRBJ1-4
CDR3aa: CASSLAPPNEKLFF

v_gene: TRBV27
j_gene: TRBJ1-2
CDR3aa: CASSLLGNGAPGIGYTF

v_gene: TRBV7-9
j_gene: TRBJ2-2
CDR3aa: CASSSEREAGELFF

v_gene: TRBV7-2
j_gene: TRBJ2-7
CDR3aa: CASSFGSGGTPYEQYF

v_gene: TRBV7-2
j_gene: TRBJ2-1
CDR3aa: CASSLVRQGVEQFF

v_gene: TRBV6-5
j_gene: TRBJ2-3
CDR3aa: CASSYSSGTDTQYF

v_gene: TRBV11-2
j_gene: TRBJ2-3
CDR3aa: CASSDRSADTQYF

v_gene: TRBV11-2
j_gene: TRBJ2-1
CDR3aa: CASSYSGPPRFF

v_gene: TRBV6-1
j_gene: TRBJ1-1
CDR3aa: CASTQLLGNTEAFF

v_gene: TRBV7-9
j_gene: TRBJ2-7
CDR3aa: CASSLAAETYEQYF

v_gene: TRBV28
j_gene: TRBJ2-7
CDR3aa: CASRTRDGTYEQYF

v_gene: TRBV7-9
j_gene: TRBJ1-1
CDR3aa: CASSLALGQGMNTEAFF

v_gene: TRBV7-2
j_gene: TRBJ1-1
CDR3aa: CASSSSEGAVTNTEAFF

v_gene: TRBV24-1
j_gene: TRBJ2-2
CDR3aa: CATKGTGNTGELFF

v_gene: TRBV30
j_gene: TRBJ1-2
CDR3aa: CAWSAGGAGGYTF

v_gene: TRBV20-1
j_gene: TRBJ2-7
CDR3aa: CSATRGPTLYEQYF

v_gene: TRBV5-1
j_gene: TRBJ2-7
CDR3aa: CASSSGTGHHEQYF

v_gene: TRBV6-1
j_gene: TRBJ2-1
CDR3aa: CASSESGGPYNEQFF

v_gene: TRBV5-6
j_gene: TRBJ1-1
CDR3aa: CASSLGVGASNTEAFF

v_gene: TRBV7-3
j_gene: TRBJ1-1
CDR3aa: CASSLSGLGGEAFF

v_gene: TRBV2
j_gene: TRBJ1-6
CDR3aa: CASSERVSYNSPLHF

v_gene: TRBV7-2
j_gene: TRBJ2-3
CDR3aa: CASSSFSGGADTQYF

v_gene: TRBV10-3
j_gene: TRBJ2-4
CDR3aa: CAISAGLGGGNIQYF

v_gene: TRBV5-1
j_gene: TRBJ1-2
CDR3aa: CASSLEGTSTQNYGYTF

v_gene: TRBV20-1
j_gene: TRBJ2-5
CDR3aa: CSAGKGQETQYF

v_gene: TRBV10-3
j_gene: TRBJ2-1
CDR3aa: CAISRAGLSNEQFF

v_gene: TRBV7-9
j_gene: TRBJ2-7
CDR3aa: CASSYTGSYEQYF

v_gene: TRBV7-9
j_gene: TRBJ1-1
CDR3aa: CASSPGGGANTEAFF

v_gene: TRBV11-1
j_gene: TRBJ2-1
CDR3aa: CASSFRRATWEEQFF

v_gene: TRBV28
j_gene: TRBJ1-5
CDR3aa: CASSFSGTGYLVHPQHF

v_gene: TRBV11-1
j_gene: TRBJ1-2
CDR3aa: CASSLQSGIYGYTF

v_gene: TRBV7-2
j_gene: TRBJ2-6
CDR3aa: CASSLKSGANVLTF

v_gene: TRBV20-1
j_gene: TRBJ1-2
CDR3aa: CSARGGPHGYTF

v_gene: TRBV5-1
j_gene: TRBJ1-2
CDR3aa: CASSSTGTDYYGYTF

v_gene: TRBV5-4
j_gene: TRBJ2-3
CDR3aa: CASSMSGTGSDTQYF

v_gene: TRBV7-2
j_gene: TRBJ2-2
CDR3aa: CASSLDNRDTGELFF

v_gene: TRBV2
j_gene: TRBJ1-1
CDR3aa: CASRETATNTEAFF

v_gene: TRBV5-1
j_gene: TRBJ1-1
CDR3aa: CASSLGRREETFF

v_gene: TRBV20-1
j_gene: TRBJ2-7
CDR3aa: CSATGQGLPYEQYF

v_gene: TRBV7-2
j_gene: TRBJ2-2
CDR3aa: CASSLKAGALNTGELFF

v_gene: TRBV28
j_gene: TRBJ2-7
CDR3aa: CASSSMTNGAYEQYF

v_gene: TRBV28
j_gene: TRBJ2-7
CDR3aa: CASSLPGPSSYEQYF

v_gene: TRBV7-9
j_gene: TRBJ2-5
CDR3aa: CASSFMTGRVETQYF

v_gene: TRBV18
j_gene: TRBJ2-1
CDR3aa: CASSPQADSYNEQFF

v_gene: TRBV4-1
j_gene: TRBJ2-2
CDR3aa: CASSQDPGASGELFF

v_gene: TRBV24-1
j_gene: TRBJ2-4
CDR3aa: CATSDLRAVQYF

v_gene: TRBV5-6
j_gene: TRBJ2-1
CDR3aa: CASSHDTSTPFF

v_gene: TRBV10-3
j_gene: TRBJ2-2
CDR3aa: CAIARPAGLAANTGELFF

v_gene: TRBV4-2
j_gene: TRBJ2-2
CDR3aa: CASSPLDTGELFF

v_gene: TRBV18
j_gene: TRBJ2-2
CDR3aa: CASSPLAPNTGELFF

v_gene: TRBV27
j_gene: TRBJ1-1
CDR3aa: CASSSGQGVVTEAFF